The T cell receptor (beta chain) under discussion was sequenced for a study of blood T cell repertoires in COVID-19. CDR3 length: 15 residues. V was pared by 5 bases and J by 6 bases, with 4 bases of the junction left unmatched. CDR1 MNHEY and CDR2 SVGAGI come from the germline V gene. Some clones are missing from TCRdb's copy, which holds only in-frame ones; the method was immunoSEQ multiplex PCR. The profile shows approximately 210,000 clones, 82% of them singletons. The V call is TRBV6-5, the J call TRBJ2-2; 12 bases map to TRBD2. The clonotype was recovered from a woman in her forties with acute or convalescent COVID-19. The sample taken for sequencing was peripheral blood. Written as DNA, the CDR3 is TGTGCCAGCAGTACTGCTAGCGGGGGGGCCGGGGAGCTGTTTTTT. The encoded protein is CASSTASGGAGELFF.